These 10 T cell receptor delta chains originate from one sample sequenced in a study of γδ T cells in repeated Plasmodium falciparum infection. Bulk repertoires came from Vgamma9/Vdelta2+ or Vdelta2-negative gammadelta T cells flow-sorted from PBMC. TCRdb re-called the multiplex PCR reads with CATT. The sample contains some 100,000 delta-chain clones, approximately 1.5% of which appear only once. The specimen was gamma-delta T cells from blood. Receptors originate from a pool of human donors (malaria-infected and uninfected, not separated).

This clone appeared a few times. TCRdb's listed protein matches a much larger clone and diverges from this DNA's translation at residue 5, likely through a read error; the protein shown comes from the DNA. V gene TRDV2 combines with J gene TRDJ2; weak D call: TRDD3 (6 bases). TCRdb lists no J gene, so it was determined here by aligning the DNA to germline. V dropped 3 bases and J dropped 5 bases, with 12 bases sitting between them. Germline V gives CDR1 GEAIGNYY, CDR2 EKD. The CDR3 has 14 residues. Here the CDR3 reads CACDAGGKTAQLFF. The CDR3 nucleotides are TGTGCCTGTGACGCCGGGGGGAAAACAGCACAACTCTTCTTT.

With regard to this clone: TCRdb pairs this DNA with a much larger clone's protein that differs at residue 8, likely a read error; the protein shown was translated from the DNA. The V gene is TRDV1, the J gene TRDJ1; 7 bases line up with TRDD3. TCRdb supplies no J gene; here it was assigned by aligning the nucleotide sequence to germline. V shed 4 bases and J 0 bases; nucleotides not matched to a gene: 26. This CDR3 has 22 amino acids. Germline CDR1 reads TSWWSYY; CDR2 reads QGS. This chain's CDR3 is CALGVKRVSPVLGIRYTDKLIF. As DNA, the CDR3 is TGTGCTCTTGGGGTCAAAAGGGTCTCTCCCGTACTGGGGATCCGGTACACCGATAAACTCATCTTT.

A remark on this clone: TCRdb's listed protein matches a much larger clone and diverges from this DNA's translation at residue 13, likely through a read error; the protein shown comes from the DNA. The J gene was not called, though the V gene is TRDV2; the D call of TRDD3 is as the table states it, not checked on the DNA. Germline CDR1 and CDR2: GEAIGNYY and EKD. The CDR3 is 15 residues long. The CDR3 loop is CACDTLGDSSAQPFF. The CDR3 region has the DNA TGTGCCTGTGACACCCTGGGGGATAGTTCAGCACAACCCTTCTTT.

This clone was recorded a few times. The amino acid sequence in TCRdb belongs to a much larger clone and departs from this DNA's translation at residue 6, likely a sequencing read error; the sequence shown is translated from the DNA. The V and J genes are TRDV1 and TRDJ1, with a possible D match to TRDD2 (6 bases). The J gene was not available in TCRdb and was assigned here by matching the DNA to germline segments. Germline V gene data show CDR1 as TSWWSYY and CDR2 as QGS. The CDR3 consists of 22 residues. V lost 2 bases and J 0 bases, leaving 31 bases between the germline ends. CDR3 loop: CALGEKSPPTSASSPYTDKLIF. As DNA, the CDR3 is TGTGCTCTTGGGGAAAAGTCCCCTCCTACCTCTGCTAGCTCTCCGTACACCGATAAACTCATCTTT.

This clone was counted many times. With a far larger clone one base away, a read error is the likely cause. The sample carries other DNA sequences with the same CDR3. This chain uses TRDV2 with TRDJ1; tentative D call: TRDD3 (6 bases). TCRdb offers no J gene call, so here the DNA was matched to germline to obtain one. The CDR3 covers 17 residues. Germline CDR1 is GEAIGNYY and CDR2 is EKD. With 3 bases removed from V and 1 base from J, the gap between germline ends came to 20 bases. CDR3 DNA: TGTGCCTGTGACGGAAGAATCCCCGGGGGACCCACCGATAAACTCATCTTT. It translates to CACDGRIPGGPTDKLIF.

About this clone: Mismatch with germline at one junction end may stem from a read error. The rearrangement joins TRDV1 to TRDJ1; TRDD3 is a possible D gene (5 bases). TCRdb leaves out the J gene; it was filled in here by matching the DNA to germline. This CDR3 spans 13 amino acids. CDR1 is TSWWSYY, CDR2 QGS, per germline. The CDR3 coding sequence is TGTGCTCTGGGGGCGTCGTACACCGATAAACTCATCTTT. Translation: CALGASYTDKLIF.

At least ten counts were recorded for this clone. A far larger clone differs by one base, so this is likely a read error. Additional DNA sequences in this sample encode the identical CDR3. The chain links TRDV1 to TRDJ1, with 8 bases fitting TRDD2. Germline V gene sequence: CDR1 TSWWSYY, CDR2 QGS. The V and J ends lost 3 bases and 3 bases, in that order; junction bases with no gene match: 30. This CDR3 contains 23 residues. The chain's CDR3 is CALGEPFLSRGDDITSGADKLIF. CDR3 nucleotide sequence: TGTGCTCTTGGGGAGCCCTTCCTATCCCGGGGAGATGACATTACATCGGGCGCCGATAAACTCATCTTT.

This clone was detected only a few times. TCRdb's entry gives the protein of a much larger clone, which mismatches this DNA's translation at residue 17, likely from a read error; the protein reported here is translated from the DNA. The J gene is TRDJ3, the V gene TRDV2; TRDD3 is a possible D gene (5 bases). The CDR3 sequence is 19 residues long. Germline loops: CDR1 GEAIGNYY, CDR2 EKD. The CDR3 DNA is TGTGCCTGTGACACAACTGGAGGTAAGAGCTCCTGGGACACCCGACAGACGTTTTTC. Its protein product is CACDTTGGKSSWDTRQTFF.

This clone was seen more than once but under ten times. This DNA's translation and the protein TCRdb lists, from a much larger clone, do not match at residue 3, likely due to a read error; the protein shown is translated from the DNA. V is TRDV1 and J is TRDJ1, with D tentatively TRDD2 or TRDD3 (7 bases each). CDR1 is TSWWSYY, CDR2 QGS, per germline. The CDR3 is made up of 20 amino acids. The CDR3 region has the DNA TGTGCTTTTGGGGGGTCCTTTTTCCTACTCATGGGGATAGTAACCGATAAACTCATCTTT. Protein sequence: CAFGGSFFLLMGIVTDKLIF.

The sample holds a few counts of this clone. It is likely a read error: a sequence one base away is far more abundant. The sample holds other DNA sequences that translate to the same CDR3. The V gene call reads TRDV2; no J gene was called; the D call of TRDD3 is as the table states it, not checked on the DNA. The CDR3 totals 16 residues. Looked up from germline, CDR1 is GEAIGNYY and CDR2 is EKD. The CDR3: CACVGLGDTGTDKLIF. The CDR3, as DNA: TGTGCCTGTGTGGGACTGGGGGATACGGGTACCGATAAGCTCATCTTT.